This T cell receptor (beta chain) was profiled in a study of shared clonotypes between healthy human individuals. TCRdb's table, derived via immunoSEQ multiplex PCR, lists solely in-frame clones and lacks some. Of about 470,000 clones listed, more than 75% are singletons. This CDR3 spans 14 amino acids. Trimming stripped 6 bases from V and 7 bases from J, with 15 bases between. Germline V gene lookup returns CDR1 MDHEN and CDR2 SYDVKM. The rearrangement joins TRBV28 to TRBJ1-4; TRBD1 is a possible D gene (6 bases). Input material: PBMCs. The receptor comes from a woman aged 40 to 50 in good health. Some clones in this sample may be carry-over from other donors' samples. The CDR3 coding sequence is TGTGCCAGCAGGCCACGGACAGAACTTGAAAAACTGTTTTTT. Protein sequence: CASRPRTELEKLFF. The complete variable domain, with remaining parts taken from reference TRBV28 and TRBJ1-4, reads DVKVTQSSRYLVKRTGEKVFLECVQDMDHENMFWYRQDPGLGLRLIYFSYDVKMKEKGDIPEGYSVSREKKERFSLILESASTNQTSMYLCASRPRTELEKLFFGSGTQLSVL.